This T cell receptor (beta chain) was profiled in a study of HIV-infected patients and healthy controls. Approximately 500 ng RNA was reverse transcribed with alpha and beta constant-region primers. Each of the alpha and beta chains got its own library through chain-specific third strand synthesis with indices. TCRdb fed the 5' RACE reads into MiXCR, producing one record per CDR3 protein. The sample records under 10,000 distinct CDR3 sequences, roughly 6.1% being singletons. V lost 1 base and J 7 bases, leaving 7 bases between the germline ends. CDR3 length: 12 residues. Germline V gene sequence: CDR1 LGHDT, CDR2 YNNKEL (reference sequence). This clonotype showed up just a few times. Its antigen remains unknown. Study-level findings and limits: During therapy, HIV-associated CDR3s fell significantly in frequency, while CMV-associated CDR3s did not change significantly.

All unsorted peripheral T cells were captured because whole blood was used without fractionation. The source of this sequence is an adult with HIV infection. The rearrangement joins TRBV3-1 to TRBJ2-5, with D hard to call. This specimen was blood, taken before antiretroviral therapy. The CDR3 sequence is CASSQGSVTQYF. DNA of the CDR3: TGTGCCAGCAGCCAAGGTTCGGTGACCCAGTACTTC.